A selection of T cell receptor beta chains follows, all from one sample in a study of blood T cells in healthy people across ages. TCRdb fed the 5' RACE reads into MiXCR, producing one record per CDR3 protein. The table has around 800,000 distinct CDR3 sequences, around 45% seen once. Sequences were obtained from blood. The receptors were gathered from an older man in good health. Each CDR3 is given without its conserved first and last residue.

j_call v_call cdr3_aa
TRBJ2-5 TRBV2 ASNRGTEETQY
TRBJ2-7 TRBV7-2 ASSLPGRYEQY
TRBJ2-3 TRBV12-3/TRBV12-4 ASSYATGAADTQY
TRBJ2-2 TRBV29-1 SVVSWGVTGELF
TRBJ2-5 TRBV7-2 ASSLTRAETQY
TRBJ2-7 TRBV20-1 SARGQGYSEQY
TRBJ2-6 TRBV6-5 ASIGRAGANVLT
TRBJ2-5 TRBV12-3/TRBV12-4 ASSLGGDYQETQY
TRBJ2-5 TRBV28 ASSLVGGSRETQY
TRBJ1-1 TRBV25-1 ASSRGVRNTEAF
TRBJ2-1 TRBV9 ASSAGTRGNEQF
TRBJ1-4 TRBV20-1 SATAGRGTSTNEKLF
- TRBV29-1 SVELGPEFEQY
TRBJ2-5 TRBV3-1 ASSQVLRGGQETQY
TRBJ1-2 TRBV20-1 SASRGSMDYGYT
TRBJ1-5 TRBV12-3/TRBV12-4 ASTSGRGNQPQH
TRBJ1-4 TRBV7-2 ASSPGTVLTELF
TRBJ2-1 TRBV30 AWGRDRGGNEQF
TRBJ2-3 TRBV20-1 SARRDRSTDTQY
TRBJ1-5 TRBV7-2 ASSLVGSGNNQPQH
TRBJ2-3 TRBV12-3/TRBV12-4 ASKASGPTTDTQY
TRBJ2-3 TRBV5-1 ASSLVLAGRTDTQY
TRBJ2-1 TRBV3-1 ASSQLETQF
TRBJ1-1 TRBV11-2 ASSLVSLNTEAF
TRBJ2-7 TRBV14 ASSRLPVGTGTFEQY
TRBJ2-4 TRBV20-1 SAPVGGIKNIQY
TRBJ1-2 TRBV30 AFDRGGYT
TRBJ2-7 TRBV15 ATSKDNGVSYEQY
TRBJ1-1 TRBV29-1 SVEIEGETEAF